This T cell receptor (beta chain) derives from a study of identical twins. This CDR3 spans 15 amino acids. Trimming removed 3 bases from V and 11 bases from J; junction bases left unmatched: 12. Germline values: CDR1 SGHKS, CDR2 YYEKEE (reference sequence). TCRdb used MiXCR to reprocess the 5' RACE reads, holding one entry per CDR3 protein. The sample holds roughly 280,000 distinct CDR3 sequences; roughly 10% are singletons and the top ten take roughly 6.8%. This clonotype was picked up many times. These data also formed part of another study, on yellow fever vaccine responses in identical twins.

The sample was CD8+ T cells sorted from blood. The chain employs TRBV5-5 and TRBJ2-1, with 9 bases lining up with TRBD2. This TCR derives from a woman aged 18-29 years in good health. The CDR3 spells CASSSIAGAYDQQFF. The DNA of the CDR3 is TGTGCCAGCAGCTCAATAGCGGGGGCATACGATCAGCAGTTCTTC.